This TCR beta chain appears in the sequencing data of a study of T cell repertoires in cytomegalovirus infection. Study at large: Used in the study were CMV epitopes, some recently identified and HLA-C-restricted, others well-studied and HLA-B-restricted. Public TCR beta signatures marked donors with CMV infection and the matching HLA.

Findings and limits, study-wide: HLA-C-restricted CMV-specific TCR beta clonotypes were dominant in the ex vivo response. Carriers of CMV and the relevant HLA type were discriminated by public TCR beta frequency.

TCRdb independently ran MiXCR on the reads; one entry per CDR3 protein. The sample has 680,000 or so distinct CDR3 sequences; approximately 33% are singletons. Trimming shortened V by 6 bases and J by 4 bases, and 12 bases separated the two germline ends. The CDR3 consists of 13 residues. In germline, CDR1 is LNHDA, CDR2 SQIVND (reference sequence). This clonotype has more than one count but fewer than ten. No antigen is known for it. Sample: cultured PBMCs, taken from culture after CMV antigen stimulation. The sequence was obtained from a human donor in good health (CMV status not recorded). Some clones in this sample may be carry-over from other donors' samples. The chain combines TRBV19 with TRBJ1-2; D gene unclear. The CDR3 loop is CASREGSGYGYTF. The CDR3 region has the DNA TGTGCCAGTAGGGAAGGATCGGGCTATGGCTACACCTTC.